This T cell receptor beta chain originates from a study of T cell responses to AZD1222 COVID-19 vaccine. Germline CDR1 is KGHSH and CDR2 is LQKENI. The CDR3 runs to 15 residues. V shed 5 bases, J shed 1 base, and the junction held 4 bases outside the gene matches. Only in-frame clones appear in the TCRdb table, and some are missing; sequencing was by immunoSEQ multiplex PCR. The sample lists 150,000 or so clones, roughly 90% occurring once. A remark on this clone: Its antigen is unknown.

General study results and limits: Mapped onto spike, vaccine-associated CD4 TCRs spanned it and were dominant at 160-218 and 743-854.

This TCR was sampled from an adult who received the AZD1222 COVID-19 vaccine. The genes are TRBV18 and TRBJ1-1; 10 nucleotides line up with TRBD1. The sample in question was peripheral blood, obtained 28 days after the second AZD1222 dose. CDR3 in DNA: TGTGCCAGCTCAGAGGGACAGGGGACGAACACTGAAGCTTTCTTT. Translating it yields CASSEGQGTNTEAFF.